One and the same sample provided the 25 T cell receptor beta chains below, sequenced in a study of CD8+CD57+ T cells in acquired aplastic anemia. Patients selected for sequencing had displayed CD8+CD57+ cell expansion by flow cytometry. The study profiled TCR beta VDJ and CDR3 using genomic DNA as template. A single record per CDR3 protein comes from TCRdb applying MiXCR to the reads. The sample contains about 180,000 distinct CDR3 sequences, less than 60% of which appear only once. Source material: sorted CD4+, CD8+, or CD8+CD57+ T cells (not recorded which) from PBMCs. These receptors all stem from a human donor with aplastic anemia.

Regarding this clonotype: A much larger clone lies a single base off, so this may be a read error. This chain uses TRBV14 with TRBJ1-3; weak D call: TRBD1 (5 bases). Germline CDR1 reads SGHDN; CDR2 reads FVKESK. The CDR3 extends over 16 amino acids. This chain's CDR3 is CASSQGPGDSGSTIYF. For the CDR3, the DNA is TGTGCCAGCAGCCAAGGACCCGGGGACTCTGGAAGCACCATATATTTT. The full variable domain, rest sourced from reference TRBV14 and TRBJ1-3, is EAGVTQFPSHSVIEKGQTVTLRCDPISGHDNLYWYRRVMGKEIKFLLHFVKESKQDESGMPNNRFLAERTGGTYSTLKVQPAELEDSGVYFCASSQGPGDSGSTIYFGEGSWLTVV.

On this clonotype itself: The junction does not match germline at one end; this may be a read error. The chain combines TRBV25-1 with TRBJ2-5, with a possible D match to TRBD2 (5 bases). Germline values: CDR1 MGHDK, CDR2 SYGVNS. The CDR3 extends over 14 amino acids. CDR3 amino acids: CASGEPGVKETQYF. Here the CDR3 DNA reads TGTGCCAGCGGTGAACCCGGGGTAAAAGAGACCCAGTACTTC. The full variable domain, its missing parts supplied by reference TRBV25-1 and TRBJ2-5, is EADIYQTPRYLVIGTGKKITLECSQTMGHDKMYWYQQDPGMELHLIHYSYGVNSTEKGDLSSESTVSRIRTEHFPLTLESARPSHTSQYLCASGEPGVKETQYFGPGTRLLVL.

The chain uses TRBV5-1 and TRBJ2-1; 8 bases are shared with TRBD1. With the DNA end fitting TRBJ2-7 better, the J assignment may be wrong. The CDR3 extends over 12 amino acids. The germline CDR1 and CDR2 sequences are SGHRS and YFSETQ. The CDR3 nucleotides are TGCGCCAGCAGCTTGACAGGGGGCGAGCAGTACTTC. This sequence encodes CASSLTGGEQYF.

V is TRBV19 and J is TRBJ1-1; no clear D gene. Germline CDR1 LNHDA, CDR2 SQIVND (reference sequence). Trimming took 3 bases from V and 0 from J, leaving 5 bases between them. The CDR3 is 13 amino acids. CDR3 in amino acids: CASSMLMNTEAFF. CDR3 bases: TGTGCCAGTAGTATGCTGATGAACACTGAAGCTTTCTTT.

This rearrangement joins TRBV5-8 to TRBJ1-1; D gene ambiguous. From germline, CDR1 is SGHTS and CDR2 YDEGEE. The CDR3 totals 13 residues. The V and J ends lost 3 bases and 1 base respectively, with 7 bases between them. CDR3 residues: CASSWWANTEAFF. Written as DNA, the CDR3 is TGTGCCAGCAGCTGGTGGGCGAACACTGAAGCTTTCTTT.

As for this clonotype: A much larger clone lies one base from this, so it may be a read error. The gene calls are TRBV18 and TRBJ1-5; D gene unclear. Germline V gene data show CDR1 as KGHSH and CDR2 as LQKENI. The CDR3 contains 13 residues. The CDR3 DNA is TGTGCCGGCTCACCACGTTACACGGACCCTCAGCATTTT. Translated: CAGSPRYTDPQHF.

This clonotype was found many times. J is TRBJ1-6 and V is TRBV6-4; tentatively, D is TRBD1 (6 bases). The germline gives CDR1 MRHNA, CDR2 SNTAGT. Trimming stripped 0 bases from V and 6 bases from J, with 9 bases between. The CDR3 totals 15 residues. The CDR3 sequence is CASSDSRGINSPLHF. Here the CDR3 DNA reads TGTGCCAGCAGTGACTCGAGGGGGATTAATTCACCCCTCCACTTT.

A few counts support this clonotype. This rearrangement joins TRBV6-2 or TRBV6-3 to TRBJ2-1; 10 bases agree with TRBD2. The J segment lost 9 bases and the V segment lost 1 base, leaving 9 bases of the junction unmatched. CDR3 size: 16 residues. CDR1 and CDR2 (germline): MNHEY, SVGEGT. In DNA, the CDR3 is TGTGCCAGCAGTTACTGGGCTAGCGGGAGTAGGGGTGAGCAGTTCTTC. Translation gives CASSYWASGSRGEQFF.

The chain combines TRBV19 with TRBJ1-1; D ambiguous. V dropped 11 bases and J dropped 4 bases, with 17 bases sitting between them. The CDR3 is made up of 13 amino acids. The germline CDR1 and CDR2 sequences are LNHDA and SQIVND (reference sequence). In DNA form, the CDR3 reads TGTGCCTGGAGTTCCGGGCTGAGCACTGAAGCTTTCTTT. This encodes CAWSSGLSTEAFF.

This clonotype appeared a few times. This sequence joins TRBV6-6 and TRBJ2-6; 12 positions agree with TRBD1. The length of the CDR3 is 17 residues. CDR1 MNHNY and CDR2 SVGAGI come from the germline V gene (reference sequence). After removal of 4 bases from V and 3 bases from J, the junction contained 4 bases not matched to a gene. The CDR3 DNA is TGTGCCAGCAGTTGGGGACAGGGGGCGGATGGGGCCAACGTCCTGACTTTC. It yields the protein CASSWGQGADGANVLTF.

This clonotype has a single count. V usage is TRBV19 and J usage is TRBJ1-3; D is uncertain. The CDR3 spans 15 residues. The V end lost 5 bases, the J end lost 0 bases, and 11 bases lay between the germline ends. In germline, CDR1 is LNHDA, CDR2 SQIVND (reference sequence). The CDR3 DNA reads as TGTGCCAGTAGTTATGACTCTAGCTCTGGAAACACCATATATTTT. The encoded protein is CASSYDSSSGNTIYF.

This chain joins TRBV15 and TRBJ2-1; possibly TRBD1 or TRBD2 for D (5 bases each). Trimming removed 3 bases from V and 7 bases from J, with 13 bases in between. The CDR3 length is 14 residues. Per the germline V gene, CDR1 is LNHNV and CDR2 is YYDKDF (reference sequence). The chain's CDR3 is CATSRSWGMNEQFF. CDR3 bases: TGTGCCACCAGCAGGAGTTGGGGGATGAATGAGCAGTTCTTC.

The CDR3 DNA reads as TGCAGTGCTAGTCCAGGGATCGGCTATGGCTACACCTTC. Protein product: CSASPGIGYGYTF. The chain carries TRBV20-1 and TRBJ1-2, with a weak D call TRBD1 (5 bases). Germline-derived CDR1 and CDR2 are DFQATT and SNEGSKA (reference sequence). V was shortened by 3 bases and J by 4 bases, with 12 bases between the two germline ends. The CDR3 contains 13 residues.

For this clonotype: At one end the junction does not follow the germline gene, possibly because of a read error. In DNA form, the CDR3 reads TGCGCCAGCAGTGACCTACAGGGGGTACCCCGGGCCTACGAGCAGTACTTT. It encodes CASSDLQGVPRAYEQYF. The J gene is TRBJ2-7, the V gene TRBV10-2; 8 bases map to TRBD1. This CDR3 region has 17 residues. Per germline, CDR1 WSHSY and CDR2 SAAADI.

This clonotype was seen more than once but under ten times. A junction boundary mismatches the germline segment, possibly from a read error. This rearrangement joins TRBV10-3 to TRBJ1-2, with TRBD1 as a possible D gene (6 bases). The germline V gene encodes CDR1 ENHRY and CDR2 SYGVKD. CDR3 length: 13 amino acids. The CDR3 DNA follows: TGTGCCATCATTGAGGACAGCTCCTATGGCTACACCTTC. It yields the protein CAIIEDSSYGYTF.

The count of this clonotype is one. A much larger clone lies one base from this, so it may be a read error. The V gene is TRBV20-1, the J gene TRBJ2-1, with a possible D match to TRBD2 (7 bases). The CDR3 is 15 amino acids. V was shortened by 6 bases and J by 9 bases, with 24 bases between the two germline ends. The germline V gene encodes CDR1 DFQATT and CDR2 SNEGSKA (reference sequence). In DNA form, the CDR3 reads TGCAGTGCACCGAGGGAGGGGGAGGCCCACAGTGAGCAGTTCTTC. It codes for CSAPREGEAHSEQFF.

On this clonotype itself: This clone may be a read error of a much larger clone one base away. The chain joins TRBV7-9 to TRBJ2-7; 7 bases fit TRBD1. The CDR3 has 13 amino acids. Germline lookup yields CDR1 SEHNR and CDR2 FQNEAQ (reference sequence). The V gene end was trimmed by 5 bases and the J gene end by 2 bases; junction bases not matched to a gene: 3. CDR3 sequence: CASSGGQPYEQYF. As DNA, the CDR3 is TGTGCCAGCAGCGGGGGACAGCCCTACGAGCAGTACTTC.

The gene calls are TRBV25-1 and TRBJ1-2, with TRBD1 matching over 7 bases. The V gene's germline CDR1 is MGHDK and CDR2 SYGVNS. The V and J ends lost 6 bases and 4 bases, in that order; junction bases with no gene match: 11. The CDR3 sequence is 15 residues long. The CDR3 nucleotides are TGTGCCAGCAGACCAAACAGGGGCGAGGGCTATGGCTACACCTTC. Encoded protein: CASRPNRGEGYGYTF.

This clonotype was detected many times. The V call is TRBV6-4, the J call TRBJ1-2, with 8 bases matching TRBD1. V gave up 0 bases and J gave up 10 bases; unmatched junction bases: 1. The germline CDR1 and CDR2 sequences are MRHNA and SNTAGT. This CDR3 comprises 12 residues. The CDR3 spells CASSDSQGAYTF. CDR3 sequence (DNA): TGTGCCAGCAGTGACTCCCAGGGGGCCTACACCTTC.

This clonotype came up a few times. J is TRBJ2-7 and V is TRBV3-1; D is possibly TRBD1 (6 bases). This CDR3 has 13 amino acids. V lost 1 base and J lost 5, with 9 bases in between. Germline values: CDR1 LGHDT, CDR2 YNNKEL (reference sequence). CDR3 coding DNA: TGTGCCAGCAGCCAAGTCGAGGGGGACGAGCAGTACTTC. Translating it yields CASSQVEGDEQYF.

This clonotype has ten or more counts. This sequence joins TRBV6-4 and TRBJ1-6, with 11 positions matching TRBD1. Losses at the gene ends were 4 bases for V and 7 bases for J; bases not matched to a gene: 0. CDR1 is MRHNA and CDR2 is SNTAGT in the germline V gene. This CDR3 spans 14 amino acids. The CDR3, as DNA: TGTGCCAGCAGTGGGGACAGGGGGAATTCACCCCTCCACTTT. It translates to CASSGDRGNSPLHF.

The chain links TRBV7-8 to TRBJ2-3; 13 positions match TRBD2. The CDR3 has 16 residues. CDR1 SGHVS and CDR2 FQNEAQ come from the germline V gene. V was pared by 3 bases and J by 4 bases, with 4 bases of the junction left unmatched. The CDR3 DNA reads as TGTGCCAGCAGCTTGGTGACTAGCGGGAGGCCAGATACGCAGTATTTT. Its protein is CASSLVTSGRPDTQYF.

The chain has TRBV18 and TRBJ1-1; perhaps TRBD1 as D (5 bases). The CDR3 totals 13 residues. Germline CDR1 reads KGHSH; CDR2 reads LQKENI. With 2 bases removed from V and 6 bases from J, the gap between germline ends came to 10 bases. CDR3 amino acids: CASSPSRQPEAFF. In nucleotides, the CDR3 is TGTGCCAGCTCACCATCCAGACAGCCTGAAGCTTTCTTT.

This clonotype was found many times. The chain uses TRBV5-1 and TRBJ2-3; maybe TRBD2 (5 bases). The CDR3 has 13 residues. V was shortened by 5 bases and J by 5 bases, with 12 bases between the two germline ends. CDR1 SGHRS and CDR2 YFSETQ come from the germline V gene. The CDR3, as DNA: TGCGCCAGCAGTGGACTTAACGTAGATACGCAGTATTTT. This encodes CASSGLNVDTQYF.

This clonotype was observed a few times. CDR3 residues: CASLGGGPHEQYF. The DNA of the CDR3 is TGTGCCAGCTTGGGTGGGGGGCCCCACGAGCAGTACTTC. The chain recombines TRBV2 with TRBJ2-7; D tentatively fits TRBD1 or TRBD2 (6 bases each). With 8 bases removed from V and 5 bases from J, the gap between germline ends came to 16 bases. This CDR3 has 13 residues. Germline CDR1 is SNHLY and CDR2 is FYNNEI.